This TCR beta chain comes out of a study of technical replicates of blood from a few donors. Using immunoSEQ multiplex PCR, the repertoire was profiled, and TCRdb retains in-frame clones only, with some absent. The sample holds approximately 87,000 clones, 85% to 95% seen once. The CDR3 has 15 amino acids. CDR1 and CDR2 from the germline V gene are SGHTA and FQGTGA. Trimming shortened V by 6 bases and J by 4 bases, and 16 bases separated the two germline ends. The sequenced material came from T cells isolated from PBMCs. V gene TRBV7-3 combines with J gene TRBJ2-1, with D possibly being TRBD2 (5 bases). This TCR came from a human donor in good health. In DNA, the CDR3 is TGTGCCAGCAGTCTAGCCGAAGGCTCTTACAATGAGCAGTTCTTC. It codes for CASSLAEGSYNEQFF. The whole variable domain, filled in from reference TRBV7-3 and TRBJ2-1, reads GAGVSQTPSNKVTEKGKYVELRCDPISGHTALYWYRQSLGQGPEFLIYFQGTGAADDSGLPNDRFFAVRPEGSVSTLKIQRTERGDSAVYLCASSLAEGSYNEQFFGPGTRLTVL.